This T cell receptor (beta chain) was sequenced for a study of shared clonotypes between healthy human individuals. The study, taken as a whole, reports: What naive subsets generally showed was a larger estimated richness than memory subsets showed.

The CDR3 spans 14 residues. Germline V lookup: CDR1 SGHTA, CDR2 FQGNSA. The junction had 6 bases not matched to a gene; V was cut back by 3 bases and J by 7 bases. Assay used: immunoSEQ multiplex PCR; TCRdb lists only in-frame clones, some missing. The sample carries over 850,000 clones, about four fifths recorded once. Details on this clone: What it binds is unknown.

Sequencing input: memory CD4+ T cells from PBMCs. Subset indicated: CD45RA-negative fraction. The chain joins TRBV7-2 to TRBJ2-1; 7 positions match TRBD2. This TCR derives from a man younger than 35 in good health. Some clones in this sample may be carry-over from other donors' samples. The CDR3 sequence: CASSFTSVWNEQFF. The CDR3 DNA sequence: TGTGCCAGCAGCTTTACTAGCGTCTGGAATGAGCAGTTCTTC.